This TCR beta chain comes out of a study of radiation and T cells in renal cell carcinoma. General study findings and limits: Top tumor clonotypes rose in blood 2 weeks post-radiation, then contracted.

J lost 6 bases, V lost 4 bases, and 6 bases had no gene match. This CDR3 spans 14 amino acids. Germline CDR1 is MGHRA and CDR2 is YSYEKL. Time point: blood 4 weeks post-SBRT, at nephrectomy. Sample treatment: 15 Gy SBRT to primary tumor, nephrectomy 4 weeks later. Serial blood draws occurred at baseline and 2 and 4 weeks post-SBRT. Measured with immunoSEQ multiplex PCR; TCRdb has only the in-frame clones, and not every one. Found here are some 80,000 clones, approximately 87% of them singletons; the top ten hold approximately 2.4%. In regard to this clone: What it binds is unknown.

This TCR was sampled from a woman aged 55 to 70 with renal cell carcinoma. The V call is TRBV4-1, the J call TRBJ1-1; 9 bases are a match to TRBD1. The starting material was blood, obtained from a patient whose treatment included radiotherapy and nephrectomy. The CDR3 spells CASSLGQGQAEAFF. The DNA of the CDR3 is TGCGCCAGCAGCCTGGGACAGGGCCAGGCTGAAGCTTTCTTT.